These T cell receptor beta chains were read from a single sample in a study of blood T cell repertoires in COVID-19. Clones were read by immunoSEQ multiplex PCR, and TCRdb kept only the in-frame ones, dropping some. This table holds roughly 45,000 clones, 93% found once. Sequencing was carried out using peripheral blood. These TCRs come from a man aged 55 to 70 with COVID-19, enrolled during active disease. CDR3s include the opening cysteine and the closing phenylalanine or tryptophan. The order of the fields is D gene, clone size, V gene, J gene, CDR3 protein, CDR3 DNA. D genes are given only for firm matches. Clone size is stated in some rows and not others, as once, few, many or a class when expanded.

.,.,TRBV5-8,TRBJ1-2,CASSLRQPGGYTF,TGTGCCAGCAGCTTGAGACAGCCCGGGGGCTACACCTTC
TRBD1,.,TRBV5-1,TRBJ1-6,CASSSDRVGNSPLHF,TGCGCCAGCAGCTCAGACAGGGTGGGAAATTCACCCCTCCACTTT
.,.,TRBV19,TRBJ2-5,CASSIGSSEQETQYF,TGTGCCAGTAGTATAGGGTCGTCAGAACAAGAGACCCAGTACTTC
.,.,TRBV30,TRBJ1-4,CAWSEQLTNEKLFF,TGTGCCTGGAGTGAACAGCTAACTAATGAAAAACTGTTTTTT
TRBD1,.,TRBV9,TRBJ1-1,CASSGTGQGVGNTEAFF,TGTGCCAGCAGCGGGACGGGACAGGGTGTCGGGAACACTGAAGCTTTCTTT
TRBD1,once,TRBV4-2,TRBJ1-4,CASSLGQASTNEKLFF,TGTGCCAGCAGCCTGGGACAGGCCTCAACTAATGAAAAACTGTTTTTT
.,.,TRBV20-1,TRBJ1-2,CSARSVYGYTF,TGCAGTGCTAGAAGCGTCTATGGCTACACCTTC
.,once,TRBV5-6,TRBJ2-7,CASSLAGQAYEQYF,TGTGCCAGCAGCTTGGCAGGTCAGGCCTACGAGCAGTACTTC
.,.,TRBV11-3,TRBJ2-1,CASSARVGEQFF,TGTGCCAGCAGCGCCAGGGTCGGTGAGCAGTTCTTC
TRBD1,.,TRBV5-1,TRBJ1-1,CASSRDTQGYTEAFF,TGCGCCAGCAGCCGGGACACACAGGGGTACACTGAAGCTTTCTTT
.,.,TRBV7-8,TRBJ1-4,CASSLAVVRTNEKLFF,TGTGCCAGCAGCTTAGCGGTTGTTCGGACTAATGAAAAACTGTTTTTT
TRBD1,.,TRBV19,TRBJ1-2,CASRQAAGGGYTF,TGTGCCAGTCGACAGGCGGCAGGGGGAGGCTACACCTTC